This is a list of T cell receptor beta chains from one sample in a study of cytomegalovirus exposure and HLA in healthy donors. Using immunoSEQ multiplex PCR, the repertoire was profiled, and TCRdb retains in-frame clones only, with some absent. This sample carries some 150,000 clones, around 80% of them seen once, and the ten largest clones take around 4%. The sequenced sample consisted of PBMCs. All receptors come from a man in his forties in good health and CMV-seronegative. CDR3s include the opening cysteine and the closing phenylalanine or tryptophan. D genes are given only for firm matches. Clone size, where shown, is once, few, many, or a class for clones that have expanded.

clone_size | j_call | v_call | d_call | cdr3_nt | cdr3_aa
- | TRBJ2-3 | TRBV7-2 | TRBD2 | TGTGCCAGCAGCTTTGGGCAGCGGGGAAGGACAGATACGCAGTATTTT | CASSFGQRGRTDTQYF
- | TRBJ2-7 | TRBV29-1 | TRBD1 | TGCAGCGTCACAACAGGGGGCGGCGAGCAGTACTTC | CSVTTGGGEQYF
- | TRBJ1-4 | TRBV5-1 | - | TGCGCCAGCAGCCGGGACATGGCTGAAAAACTGTTTTTT | CASSRDMAEKLFF
- | TRBJ2-5 | TRBV27 | TRBD2 | TGTGCCAGCAAAACAGCGGGGGCCGGGGAGCAGTACTTC | CASKTAGAGEQYF
- | TRBJ1-2 | TRBV9 | TRBD1 | TGTGCCAGCAGCATGGGACAGGATTCTGGCTACACCTTC | CASSMGQDSGYTF
- | TRBJ2-5 | TRBV5-1 | TRBD2 | TGCGCCAGCAGCTGGGGGAGGGCAGGGCTACAAGAGACCCAGTACTTC | CASSWGRAGLQETQYF
- | TRBJ1-2 | TRBV30 | TRBD1 | TGTGCCTGGTCCCCGGACAGGGACTATGGCTACACCTTC | CAWSPDRDYGYTF
- | TRBJ2-3 | TRBV30 | - | TGTGCCTGGAGTGGAGGGATTGGAGATACGCAGTATTTT | CAWSGGIGDTQYF
once | TRBJ2-1 | TRBV5-1 | TRBD2 | TGCGCCAGCAGCTCCGGGACTAGCCCTTCGAATGAGCAGTTCTTC | CASSSGTSPSNEQFF
- | TRBJ2-3 | TRBV7-3 | - | TGTGCCAGCAGCTTAACCGGGTCGGTCACAGATACGCAGTATTTT | CASSLTGSVTDTQYF
- | TRBJ2-3 | TRBV7-3 | TRBD1 | TGTGCCAGCAGCTTTTCGGGACAGGTCACAGATACGCAGTATTTT | CASSFSGQVTDTQYF
few | TRBJ2-2 | TRBV30 | - | TGTGCCTGGACCCTTAAGGGGAGGACCGGGGAGCTGTTTTTT | CAWTLKGRTGELFF
few | TRBJ1-1 | TRBV4-3 | TRBD1 | TGCGCCAGCAGCCAAGACTTTAACAGGGGAGAGACTGAAGCTTTCTTT | CASSQDFNRGETEAFF
- | TRBJ1-5 | TRBV5-8 | - | TGTGCCAGCAGGTTTGTCGGGAGGGCGCAGCGTAGCAATCAGCCCCAGCATTTT | CASRFVGRAQRSNQPQHF
- | TRBJ2-5 | TRBV7-6 | TRBD1 | TGTGCCAGCAGCCCCGGGACAGGGGCAGAGACCCAGTACTTC | CASSPGTGAETQYF
- | TRBJ2-1 | TRBV5-6 | TRBD1 | TGTGCCAGCAGCCTACAGGGGGCGGCTTACAATGAGCAGTTCTTC | CASSLQGAAYNEQFF
- | TRBJ2-5 | TRBV5-6 | - | TGTGCCAGCAGCTTGGGGACTCCAGAGACCCAGTACTTC | CASSLGTPETQYF
- | TRBJ1-5 | TRBV10-3 | - | TGTGCCATCAGTGGGAACCGGGACAATCAGCCCCAGCATTTT | CAISGNRDNQPQHF
- | TRBJ2-1 | TRBV14 | TRBD1 | TGTGCCAGCAGCCAAGACGACAGGGGGATCTACAATGAGCAGTTCTTC | CASSQDDRGIYNEQFF
- | TRBJ2-1 | TRBV9 | - | TGTGCCAGCAGCGCCCGAGGGGACAAGGGCTGGAACAATGAGCAGTTCTTC | CASSARGDKGWNNEQFF
- | TRBJ1-4 | TRBV5-4 | - | TGTGCCAGCAGCTTTGGGGGCTTTAGTGAAAAACTGTTTTTT | CASSFGGFSEKLFF
- | TRBJ2-2 | TRBV5-1 | - | TGCGCCAGCGACCCGGGACACCTCACCGGGGAGCTGTTTTTT | CASDPGHLTGELFF
- | TRBJ1-3 | TRBV19 | - | TGTGCCACCGCCGGTGCCTCTGGAAACACCATATATTTT | CATAGASGNTIYF
- | TRBJ2-2 | TRBV7-8 | - | TGTGCCAGCAGCCTCGGGAGTACGAACACCGGGGAGCTGTTTTTT | CASSLGSTNTGELFF
- | TRBJ1-4 | TRBV9 | TRBD1 | TGTGCCAGCAGCGTAGCTGGGACAGGGGGCTCGCTGTTTTTT | CASSVAGTGGSLFF
- | TRBJ1-4 | TRBV30 | TRBD1 | TGTGCCTGGAGTAGGGGACAGGGGGCTGAAAAACTGTTTTTT | CAWSRGQGAEKLFF
- | TRBJ2-3 | TRBV7-9 | TRBD2 | TGTGCCAGCAGCTTCGGGACTAAGGCAGATACGCAGTATTTT | CASSFGTKADTQYF
few | TRBJ2-2 | TRBV5-4 | - | TGTGCCAGCAGCCCCGAACAGGTTACCGGGGAGCTGTTTTTT | CASSPEQVTGELFF
- | TRBJ2-7 | TRBV7-8 | TRBD2 | TGTGCCAGCAGCCCCCTAGCGGGGATAACCTACGAGCAGTACTTC | CASSPLAGITYEQYF
- | TRBJ1-4 | TRBV11-2 | - | TGTGCCAGCAGCTTAGATGGGGGCTTAGGGGAAAAACTGTTTTTT | CASSLDGGLGEKLFF
- | TRBJ2-2 | TRBV25-1 | - | TGTGCCAGCAGGTTTGGGGCGCTGGGCACCGGGGAGCTGTTTTTT | CASRFGALGTGELFF
- | TRBJ2-3 | TRBV6-1 | - | TGTGCCAGCAGTGAAACCCATCAGGGAGGAGATACGCAGTATTTT | CASSETHQGGDTQYF
- | TRBJ1-1 | TRBV14 | TRBD1 | TGTGCCAGCAGCCCTAGAACTATCAGGGGGTTTAAAGCTTTCTTT | CASSPRTIRGFKAFF